This TCR beta chain was sequenced in a study of spatial heterogeneity in lung cancer. Study-wide background: In cases with available follow-up PBMC samples, these were sequenced at a median of about 25 months after resection. A consistent excess of beta-chain over alpha-chain sequences was detected. Unique TCR and UMI combinations averaged more than ten appearances each in raw reads.

The time point denotes: blood at routine non-recurrence follow-up after resection. Sequencing of whole RNA from tumor, nontumor lung or frozen PBMC involved no sorting. This CDR3 contains 14 residues. The V and J ends lost 5 bases and 9 bases, in that order; junction bases with no gene match: 13. Every TCR cDNA molecule carried a tag that served as a unique molecular identifier. TCRdb called the 5' RACE reads again in MiXCR, with one record for every CDR3 protein. This sample has about 47,000 distinct CDR3 sequences, with roughly 8.1% found just once. The sample in question was PBMCs, obtained at follow-up. This TCR was recovered from a female donor with early-stage non-small cell lung cancer. This sequence joins TRBV12-3 or TRBV12-4 and TRBJ2-7, with 7 nucleotides matching TRBD2. The CDR3 region has the DNA TGTGCCAGCAGTCCCACTAGCGAGCTCGCCCGGCAGTACTTC. Residues: CASSPTSELARQYF.